This record concerns one T cell receptor beta chain sequence. The antigen is not known. This sample was taken from a study of cytomegalovirus exposure and HLA in healthy donors. Across the whole study: T cells numbering 150 million to 200 million yielded approximately 120 million unique TCR beta sequences in an earlier analysis. Whole-study results and caveats: About 87% or about 30% of the time was how often most TCR beta V segments were productive, according to an earlier analysis.

This PCR relied on a set of 60 Vbeta primers and 13 Jbeta primers. Some clones are missing from TCRdb's copy, which holds only in-frame ones; the method was immunoSEQ multiplex PCR. This sample has under 150,000 clones, with under 90% found just once. This CDR3 contains 14 residues. CDR1 is MNHNY, CDR2 SVGAGI, per germline (reference sequence). J gave up 5 bases and V 5 bases, and 3 bases lay outside the gene matches. The sequence was collected from a woman between 40 and 55 years old in good health and CMV-seronegative. The genes are TRBV6-6 and TRBJ1-6, with TRBD1 matching over 7 bases. Sequencing input: PBMCs. CDR3: CASSLQGDNSPLHF. CDR3 DNA sequence: TGTGCCAGCAGTCTCCAGGGGGATAATTCACCCCTCCACTTT.